Following are 17 T cell receptor beta chains from one sample sequenced in a study of blood T cell repertoires in COVID-19 (TCRdb year 2020). Preparation of the library involved the immunoSEQ multiplex PCR assay. What TCRdb holds here is the immuneACCESS table cut down to in-frame rearrangements. Part of the clones is not present; checked against another copy, under half of the missing clones reflect an unresolved V gene, and the others are unexplained. For this sample there are over 250,000 clones; less than 90% appear just once. Under 4.5% of the sample rests with the top ten. The specimen was peripheral blood. These receptors all stem from a man between 60 and 70 years old who had recovered from COVID-19.

A word on this clone: Different DNA sequences within this sample yield the same CDR3. For the CDR3, the DNA is TGTGCCAGCAGCTTAACCCAGGGGAACACTGAAGCTTTCTTT. Its protein is CASSLTQGNTEAFF. V is TRBV7-9 and J is TRBJ1-1, with a weak D call TRBD1 (5 bases). Trimming removed 2 bases at V and 1 base at J, with 8 bases between. CDR3 length: 14 residues. The germline V gene has CDR1 SEHNR and CDR2 FQNEAQ (reference sequence).

The chain combines TRBV2 with TRBJ2-7, with a tentative D call TRBD1 (6 bases). The CDR3 extends over 13 amino acids. V was pared by 4 bases and J by 6 bases, with 13 bases between. Germline V gene data show CDR1 as SNHLY and CDR2 as FYNNEI. The DNA of the CDR3 is TGTGCCAGCAGTGGGACAGTCCTTCTCGAGCAGTACTTC. It specifies CASSGTVLLEQYF. The variable domain in full, with the rest retrieved from reference TRBV2 and TRBJ2-7, is EPEVTQTPSHQVTQMGQEVILRCVPISNHLYFYWYRQILGQKVEFLVSFYNNEISEKSEIFDDQFSVERPDGSNFTLKIRSTKLEDSAMYFCASSGTVLLEQYFGPGTRLTVT.

A few counts support this clone. The gene calls are TRBV4-1 and TRBJ2-3; 7 positions match TRBD2. V was clipped by 4 bases and J by 3 bases; unmatched bases: 4. This CDR3 is 14 amino acids long. CDR1 is MGHRA and CDR2 is YSYEKL in the germline V gene. DNA of the CDR3: TGCGCCAGCAGCCCGGGGAGGGAAACAGATACGCAGTATTTT. Its translation: CASSPGRETDTQYF.

This clone was detected a few times. The rearrangement uses TRBV19 and TRBJ2-7, with 10 bases identical to TRBD1. The CDR3 consists of 16 residues. Germline V CDR1 and CDR2: LNHDA, SQIVND (reference sequence). V trimming: 5 bases; J trimming: 1 base; junction bases outside the gene matches: 8. The CDR3 protein is CASSLLGQGSSYEQYF. In DNA, the CDR3 is TGTGCCAGTAGTCTTCTGGGACAGGGGTCTTCCTACGAGCAGTACTTC.

V and J are TRBV5-6 and TRBJ1-1; a weak D match, TRBD1 (5 bases). Germline V CDR1 and CDR2: SGHDT, YYEEEE. V was trimmed by 4 bases and J by 2 bases, leaving 12 bases between them. CDR3 length: 14 amino acids. CDR3 loop: CASSSTGGNTEAFF. The DNA of the CDR3 is TGTGCCAGCAGCAGTACGGGGGGAAACACTGAAGCTTTCTTT.

This clone has more than one count but fewer than ten. The J gene is TRBJ1-6, the V gene TRBV4-1; D uncertain. This CDR3 has 21 amino acids. Trimming took 2 bases from V and 7 from J, leaving 30 bases between them. Germline V lookup: CDR1 MGHRA, CDR2 YSYEKL. CDR3 nucleotides: TGCGCCAGCAGCCAAAATCGAGCACGGTGGAGTACTTCCGGGGTCAATTCACCCCTCCACTTT. Its protein is CASSQNRARWSTSGVNSPLHF.

V is TRBV18 and J is TRBJ2-1; 7 bases are shared with TRBD1. The CDR3 loop spans 14 amino acids. The J segment lost 5 bases and the V segment lost 2 bases, leaving 3 bases of the junction unmatched. Germline-derived CDR1 and CDR2 are KGHSH and LQKENI. The CDR3 nucleotides read TGTGCCAGCTCACCAGCACAGGGGCACAATGAGCAGTTCTTC. This sequence encodes CASSPAQGHNEQFF.

V usage is TRBV7-2 and J usage is TRBJ1-6; 10 bases are a match to TRBD1. The CDR3 runs 15 residues. V was clipped by 5 bases and J by 6 bases; unmatched bases: 4. Germline V gene lookup returns CDR1 SGHTA and CDR2 FQGNSA. This CDR3 reads CASSQDRGRNSPLHF. For the CDR3, the DNA is TGTGCCAGCAGCCAAGACAGGGGGCGTAATTCACCCCTCCACTTT.

This clone was recorded a few times. V and J are TRBV18 and TRBJ2-2, with 12 nucleotides matching TRBD1. The V and J ends lost 3 bases and 5 bases, in that order; junction bases with no gene match: 4. The CDR3 runs 16 residues. Germline V gene data show CDR1 as KGHSH and CDR2 as LQKENI. CDR3: CASSPKGQGATGELFF. CDR3 DNA sequence: TGTGCCAGCTCACCGAAGGGACAGGGGGCTACCGGGGAGCTGTTTTTT.

The chain combines TRBV3-1 (or the pseudogene TRBV3-2) with TRBJ1-2; D unresolved. The ends were cut back, 0 bases at V and 4 bases at J, with 15 bases in the middle. CDR1 is LGHDT and CDR2 is YNNKEL in the germline V gene (reference sequence). The CDR3 spans 16 residues. Here the CDR3 DNA reads TGTGCCAGCAGCCAAGATCTCACGGGGTCGGCCTATGGCTACACCTTC. It specifies CASSQDLTGSAYGYTF.

The CDR3 here is CASSPRTGNEKLFF. CDR3 DNA: TGTGCCAGCAGTCCCCGGACTGGAAACGAAAAACTGTTTTTT. J is TRBJ1-4 and V is TRBV27; D not certain. This CDR3 has 14 amino acids. Germline V CDR1 and CDR2: MNHEY, SMNVEV (reference sequence). Deletions cut 5 bases from V and 8 bases from J, with 15 bases between.

The chain carries TRBV2 and TRBJ2-4; 7 nucleotides align to TRBD2. The CDR3 consists of 16 residues. Trimming at V came to 2 bases and at J to 5 bases, leaving 9 bases not matched to a gene. CDR1 is SNHLY, CDR2 FYNNEI, per germline. In DNA form, the CDR3 reads TGTGCCAGCAGTGAAACTCCGCGGGGGTTCGAAAACATTCAGTACTTC. Translated, it gives CASSETPRGFENIQYF.

The chain couples TRBV7-6 to TRBJ1-6; TRBD1 is a possible D gene (5 bases). This CDR3 contains 13 residues. The V gene lost 6 bases and the J gene lost 7 bases, with 10 bases spanning the gap. The germline V gene encodes CDR1 SGHVS and CDR2 FNYEAQ. The CDR3 sequence is CASRRDYNSPLHF. CDR3 sequence (DNA): TGTGCCAGCAGGAGGGACTACAATTCACCCCTCCACTTT.

With respect to this clone: This same CDR3 is encoded by further DNA sequences in the sample. V gene TRBV7-8 combines with J gene TRBJ1-1; D is perhaps TRBD1 (5 bases). Germline values: CDR1 SGHVS, CDR2 FQNEAQ. The CDR3 is made up of 12 amino acids. V lost 5 bases and J lost 6, with 10 bases in between. CDR3 sequence (DNA): TGTGCCAGCAGCCCGACGGGGGCTGAAGCTTTCTTT. Translating it yields CASSPTGAEAFF. The full variable domain, in which reference TRBV7-8 and TRBJ1-1 provide the parts outside the CDR3, is GAGVSQSPRYKVAKRGQDVALRCDPISGHVSLFWYQQALGQGPEFLTYFQNEAQLDKSGLPSDRFFAERPEGSVSTLKIQRTQQEDSAVYLCASSPTGAEAFFGQGTRLTVV.

The chain combines TRBV6-5 with TRBJ2-7, with 8 positions matching TRBD2. The V and J ends lost 4 bases and 2 bases, in that order; junction bases with no gene match: 4. Germline CDR1 MNHEY, CDR2 SVGAGI. The CDR3 consists of 14 residues. The DNA of the CDR3 is TGTGCCAGCAGTTCTCGGGGGGGGACCTACGAGCAGTACTTC. This gives the protein CASSSRGGTYEQYF.

This chain uses TRBV7-6 with TRBJ2-2, with 7 bases aligning to TRBD1. Per germline, CDR1 SGHVS and CDR2 FNYEAQ. This CDR3 spans 16 amino acids. The V segment lost 4 bases and the J segment 7 bases; nucleotides outside the gene matches: 12. CDR3 sequence reads: CASSSLLTGVGGELFF. The CDR3 DNA sequence: TGTGCCAGCAGCTCCTTACTCACAGGGGTCGGCGGGGAGCTGTTTTTT.

The V and J genes are TRBV7-9 and TRBJ1-6, with D maybe TRBD1 (5 bases). Trimming took off 7 bases at V and 5 bases at J, with 15 bases between the two ends. The germline V gene encodes CDR1 SEHNR and CDR2 FQNEAQ (reference sequence). This CDR3 is built from 15 residues. CDR3 nucleotide sequence: TGTGCCAGCACCCCTGGGGGGATAAATAATTCACCCCTCCACTTT. Residues: CASTPGGINNSPLHF.